These 5 T cell receptor beta chains share one sample of origin, sequenced in a study of persistence of HIV-infected CD4 T cells. These receptors' antigens are unknown. Sequencing used immunoSEQ version 4 in survey mode. Assay used: immunoSEQ multiplex PCR; TCRdb lists only in-frame clones, some missing. Of tens of thousands of clones in the sample, 75% to 85% are singletons; the top ten hold around 14%. An overlapping HIV-1 Gag peptide pool stimulated these cells at approximately 0.91 ug/peptide/mL. CD40L/CD69 double-negative CD45RO-high memory CD4+ T cells were collected. The sample here was CD4+ T cells sorted from PBMCs after roughly 18-hour stimulation, taken from a patient who received antiretroviral therapy. The receptors stem from an adult man with HIV who was CMV-seropositive.

In this sample, this clone turned up once. This chain links TRBV27 with TRBJ1-2; TRBD1 aligns across 9 bases. CDR3 size: 13 residues. CDR1 and CDR2 (germline): MNHEY, SMNVEV (reference sequence). V shed 5 bases, J shed 4 bases, and the junction held 2 bases outside the gene matches. The DNA of the CDR3 is TGTGCCAGCAGTCGACAGGGGGGCTATGGCTACACCTTC. Amino acid sequence: CASSRQGGYGYTF.

The chain carries TRBV4-2 and TRBJ2-7; 9 bases fit TRBD1. Germline lookup yields CDR1 LGHNA and CDR2 YNFKEQ. This CDR3 region has 15 residues. The junction had 8 bases not matched to a gene; V was cut back by 4 bases and J by 4 bases. The CDR3 protein is CASSPQGQGPYEQYF. The CDR3 DNA reads TGTGCCAGCAGCCCCCAGGGACAGGGCCCTTACGAGCAGTACTTC.

The rearrangement uses TRBV27 and TRBJ1-3, with 9 bases that match TRBD1. The CDR3 is made up of 14 amino acids. With 3 bases clipped from V and 8 bases from J, the junction kept 5 bases outside the gene matches. The germline gives CDR1 MNHEY, CDR2 SMNVEV (reference sequence). The CDR3 loop is CASSFRQGVDTIYF. DNA of the CDR3: TGTGCCAGCAGTTTCCGACAGGGGGTAGACACCATATATTTT.

V usage is TRBV25-1 and J usage is TRBJ2-3, with TRBD2 matching 12 bases. The CDR3 is 16 residues long. Per the germline V gene, CDR1 is MGHDK and CDR2 is SYGVNS. V lost 5 bases and J lost 4; bases outside the gene matches: 7. The chain's CDR3 is CASSRLAGVHADTQYF. As DNA, the CDR3 is TGTGCCAGCAGTAGACTAGCGGGAGTCCACGCAGATACGCAGTATTTT.

The chain links TRBV6-2 or TRBV6-3 to TRBJ1-5, with D possibly TRBD1 on 5 matching bases. V lost 2 bases and J lost 0, with 11 bases in between. The CDR3 runs to 16 residues. Germline CDR1 MNHEY, CDR2 SVGEGT. The CDR3 bases are TGTGCCAGCAGTTACCCCGACAGCTATAGCAATCAGCCCCAGCATTTT. Its translation is CASSYPDSYSNQPQHF.